The 23 T cell receptor beta chains below all came from one sample that was sequenced in a study of T cell changes during pregnancy in multiple sclerosis. The assay was immunoSEQ multiplex PCR, and TCRdb's table has in-frame clones only and misses some. The sample holds about 92,000 clones; almost 95% are singletons and the top ten take over 2%. The source material was peripheral blood, sampled in the first trimester of pregnancy. These receptor sequences come from a female donor with multiple sclerosis, enrolled in a pregnancy study.

The chain's CDR3 is CASSPIGLTGMNTEAFF. The CDR3 DNA reads TGTGCCAGCAGTCCAATAGGGTTGACAGGGATGAACACTGAAGCTTTCTTT. The V gene is TRBV27, the J gene TRBJ1-1, with 7 nucleotides matching TRBD1. This CDR3 has 17 amino acids. The V gene's germline CDR1 is MNHEY and CDR2 SMNVEV (reference sequence). V was pared by 5 bases and J by 0 bases, with 12 bases of the junction left unmatched.

The chain uses TRBV2 and TRBJ1-1; 7 nucleotides line up with TRBD1. Germline V gene sequence: CDR1 SNHLY, CDR2 FYNNEI. The length of the CDR3 is 12 residues. V was clipped by 6 bases and J by 7 bases; unmatched bases: 5. The CDR3 spells CASRQQGIEAFF. The DNA of the CDR3 is TGTGCCAGCAGGCAACAGGGGATTGAAGCTTTCTTT. The variable domain in full, with the rest retrieved from reference TRBV2 and TRBJ1-1, is EPEVTQTPSHQVTQMGQEVILRCVPISNHLYFYWYRQILGQKVEFLVSFYNNEISEKSEIFDDQFSVERPDGSNFTLKIRSTKLEDSAMYFCASRQQGIEAFFGQGTRLTVV.

This clone was recorded at least ten times. The V and J genes are TRBV6-1 and TRBJ1-1; D is unresolved. Germline V gives CDR1 MNHNS, CDR2 SASEGT. The CDR3 loop spans 14 amino acids. V lost 2 bases and J 1 base, leaving 8 bases between the germline ends. The CDR3 spells CASSEQDPNTEAFF. The CDR3, as DNA: TGTGCCAGCAGTGAACAGGATCCGAACACTGAAGCTTTCTTT.

The rearrangement links TRBV27 to TRBJ1-5; D gene uncertain. Germline V gene lookup returns CDR1 MNHEY and CDR2 SMNVEV (reference sequence). The CDR3 length is 13 residues. V gave up 3 bases and J gave up 9 bases, with 12 bases separating them. For the CDR3, the DNA is TGTGCCAGCAGTTTTCTACCTAGCGCGCCCCAGCATTTT. Its protein product is CASSFLPSAPQHF.

The chain combines TRBV2 with TRBJ1-3, with a weak D call TRBD1 (5 bases). The CDR3 sequence is 14 residues long. Germline lookup yields CDR1 SNHLY and CDR2 FYNNEI. The V gene lost 4 bases and the J gene lost 7 bases, with 14 bases spanning the gap. The CDR3, as DNA: TGTGCCAGCAGTGTGGTGGGGCCGGTGAACACCATATATTTT. Amino acids: CASSVVGPVNTIYF.

This chain joins TRBV28 and TRBJ2-1, with D hard to call. Germline V gene sequence: CDR1 MDHEN, CDR2 SYDVKM. The CDR3 extends over 13 amino acids. V was cut by 2 bases and J by 4 bases, with 6 bases left in between. The chain's CDR3 is CASSLLRYNEQFF. The CDR3 bases are TGTGCCAGCAGTTTACTCAGGTACAATGAGCAGTTCTTC.

The V and J genes are TRBV5-8 and TRBJ2-1; TRBD2 agrees at 7 bases. J was trimmed by 8 bases and V by 2 bases; bases with no gene match: 10. The germline V gene encodes CDR1 SGHTS and CDR2 YDEGEE. The CDR3 extends over 15 amino acids. CDR3 sequence (DNA): TGTGCCAGCAGCTTCACCGGGACTATGGGTTATGAGCAGTTCTTC. This codes for CASSFTGTMGYEQFF.

The chain combines TRBV15 with TRBJ1-4; tentative D call: TRBD1 (6 bases). Trimming pared 4 bases from V and 8 bases from J, leaving 14 bases between. This CDR3 comprises 14 residues. The germline V gene has CDR1 LNHNV and CDR2 YYDKDF (reference sequence). The CDR3 DNA follows: TGTGCCACCAGCAACAGGGTTACGGGAGAAAAACTGTTTTTT. It yields the protein CATSNRVTGEKLFF.

This clone has a single count. This chain joins TRBV2 and TRBJ2-7; the match to TRBD1 covers 7 bases. This CDR3 spans 14 amino acids. V lost 3 bases, J lost 1 base, and 3 bases stayed unmatched. Germline V gene data show CDR1 as SNHLY and CDR2 as FYNNEI. The CDR3 region is CASSDETGSYEQYF. In DNA form, the CDR3 reads TGTGCCAGCAGTGATGAGACAGGGTCCTACGAGCAGTACTTC.

V usage is TRBV7-2 and J usage is TRBJ2-1, with D possibly TRBD2 on 6 matching bases. V lost 4 bases, J lost 7 bases, and 17 bases lay in between. The CDR3 sequence is 15 residues long. Germline CDR1 is SGHTA and CDR2 is FQGNSA. The CDR3 spells CASSSRGLLGNEQFF. CDR3 nucleotides: TGTGCCAGCAGCTCCCGGGGACTCCTGGGTAATGAGCAGTTCTTC.

The chain has TRBV19 and TRBJ1-1, with D possibly TRBD1 on 6 matching bases. This CDR3 region has 13 residues. In germline, CDR1 is LNHDA, CDR2 SQIVND (reference sequence). V was trimmed by 8 bases and J by 1 base, leaving 11 bases between them. Written as DNA, the CDR3 is TGTGCCAGTCAAGACAGGCCGAACACTGAAGCTTTCTTT. This sequence encodes CASQDRPNTEAFF.

The V gene is TRBV2, the J gene TRBJ2-1, with 8 bases that match TRBD2. With V trimmed by 5 bases and J by 4 bases, 13 bases remained unmatched. The CDR3 extends over 17 amino acids. Germline CDR1 reads SNHLY; CDR2 reads FYNNEI. In DNA form, the CDR3 reads TGTGCCAGCAGTCGGGAACTAGCGGCCTCCTTGTACAATGAGCAGTTCTTC. Protein product: CASSRELAASLYNEQFF.

CDR3 nucleotides: TGCGCCAGCGGAGTGATTGGCTACGAGCAGTACTTC. Translation gives CASGVIGYEQYF. This chain uses TRBV4-1 with TRBJ2-7; D gene uncertain. The CDR3 runs 12 residues. Germline V gene data show CDR1 as MGHRA and CDR2 as YSYEKL. V was cut by 8 bases and J by 3 bases, with 11 bases left in between.

This chain uses TRBV7-9 with TRBJ2-7, with 15 bases identical to TRBD2. The CDR3 loop spans 17 amino acids. Unmatched junction bases numbered 6, after V lost 1 base and J lost 5 bases. Per the germline V gene, CDR1 is SEHNR and CDR2 is FQNEAQ (reference sequence). The CDR3 spells CASSLVGTSGRMNEQYF. In DNA form, the CDR3 reads TGTGCCAGCAGCTTAGTGGGGACTAGCGGGAGGATGAACGAGCAGTACTTC.

The CDR3 here is CASTQLAGVGELFF. CDR3 DNA sequence: TGTGCCAGCACTCAACTAGCGGGGGTAGGGGAGCTGTTTTTT. The V call is TRBV6-6, the J call TRBJ2-2, with 11 bases aligning to TRBD2. Per the germline V gene, CDR1 is MNHNY and CDR2 is SVGAGI (reference sequence). The V gene end was trimmed by 7 bases and the J gene end by 8 bases; junction bases not matched to a gene: 6. This CDR3 is 14 amino acids long.

This chain uses TRBV9 with TRBJ2-3; possible D gene TRBD2, 5 bases. Trimming left V 2 bases short and J 5 bases short, with 15 bases between. CDR1 and CDR2 (germline): SGDLS, YYNGEE. The CDR3 spans 15 residues. The CDR3 DNA reads as TGTGCCAGCAGCGTCGCGACGGTTGCGGGAGATACGCAGTATTTT. Translating it yields CASSVATVAGDTQYF.

J is TRBJ1-5 and V is TRBV5-1; 9 bases fit TRBD1. Germline V lookup: CDR1 SGHRS, CDR2 YFSETQ. Unmatched junction bases numbered 7, after V lost 4 bases and J lost 8 bases. This CDR3 contains 14 residues. For the CDR3, the DNA is TGCGCCAGCAGCCGCACAGGGGGCGGAGAGCCCCAGCATTTT. It yields the protein CASSRTGGGEPQHF.

The chain is built from TRBV2 and TRBJ2-4; 16 bases align to TRBD2. The CDR3 covers 20 residues. The J segment lost 4 bases and the V segment lost 5 bases, leaving 14 bases of the junction unmatched. Germline CDR1 and CDR2: SNHLY and FYNNEI. The CDR3 reads CASSNLPGTSGRERKNIQYF. Here the CDR3 DNA reads TGTGCCAGCAGTAACTTACCAGGGACTAGCGGGAGGGAGAGGAAAAACATTCAGTACTTC.

The J gene is TRBJ1-5, the V gene TRBV28, with D possibly being TRBD1 (5 bases). The germline gives CDR1 MDHEN, CDR2 SYDVKM. Trimming took off 5 bases at V and 11 bases at J, with 13 bases between the two ends. CDR3 length: 12 residues. The CDR3 is CASSPLGQAQHF. The CDR3 coding sequence is TGTGCCAGCAGTCCCCTGGGGCAGGCCCAGCATTTT.

This clone was seen only once. In DNA form, the CDR3 reads TGTGCCAGCACCTACAGGCGGGGTAGCACAGATACGCAGTATTTT. Residues: CASTYRRGSTDTQYF. The chain is built from TRBV6-6 and TRBJ2-3, with a tentative D call TRBD2 (6 bases). Germline V gene data show CDR1 as MNHNY and CDR2 as SVGAGI (reference sequence). V dropped 7 bases and J dropped 0 bases, with 14 bases sitting between them. CDR3 length: 15 residues.

V and J are TRBV19 and TRBJ2-3; 10 bases line up with TRBD2. The CDR3 loop spans 16 amino acids. CDR1 and CDR2 (germline): LNHDA, SQIVND (reference sequence). Unmatched junction bases numbered 8, after V lost 6 bases and J lost 2 bases. CDR3: CASSLILAGSTDTQYF. CDR3 DNA: TGTGCCAGTAGCCTCATACTAGCGGGATCCACAGATACGCAGTATTTT. The full variable domain, its missing parts supplied by reference TRBV19 and TRBJ2-3, is DGGITQSPKYLFRKEGQNVTLSCEQNLNHDAMYWYRQDPGQGLRLIYYSQIVNDFQKGDIAEGYSVSREKKESFPLTVTSAQKNPTAFYLCASSLILAGSTDTQYFGPGTRLTVL.

The chain joins TRBV27 to TRBJ1-5; tentatively, D is TRBD1 (5 bases). CDR1 is MNHEY and CDR2 is SMNVEV in the germline V gene (reference sequence). V shed 3 bases and J shed 5 bases, with 8 bases lying between them. The CDR3 runs to 13 residues. CDR3 in DNA: TGTGCCAGCAGTTTGGGACTTGATCAGCCCCAGCATTTT. Its translation is CASSLGLDQPQHF.

V gene TRBV2 combines with J gene TRBJ2-2; 10 nucleotides line up with TRBD2. Trimming cost V 5 bases and J 6 bases; bases outside gene matches: 3. Germline V CDR1 and CDR2: SNHLY, FYNNEI. The CDR3 runs to 14 residues. The CDR3 DNA follows: TGTGCCAGCAGTCCCGGGACTAGCGCCGGGGAGCTGTTTTTT. Amino acids: CASSPGTSAGELFF.